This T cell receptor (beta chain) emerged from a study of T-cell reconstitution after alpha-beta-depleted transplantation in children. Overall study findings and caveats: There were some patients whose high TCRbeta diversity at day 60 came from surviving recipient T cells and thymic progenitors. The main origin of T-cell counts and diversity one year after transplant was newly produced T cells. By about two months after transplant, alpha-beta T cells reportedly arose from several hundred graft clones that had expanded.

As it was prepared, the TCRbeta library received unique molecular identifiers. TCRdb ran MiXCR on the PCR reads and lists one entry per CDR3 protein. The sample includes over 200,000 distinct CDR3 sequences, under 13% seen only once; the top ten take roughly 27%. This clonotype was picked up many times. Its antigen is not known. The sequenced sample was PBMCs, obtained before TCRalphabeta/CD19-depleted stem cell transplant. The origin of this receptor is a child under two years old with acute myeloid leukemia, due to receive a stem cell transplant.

The CDR3 loop reads CASSPTGTVNIQYF. In DNA form, the CDR3 reads TGTGCCAGCAGCCCGACCGGGACTGTAAACATTCAGTACTTC. The rearrangement links TRBV5-6 to TRBJ2-4; possibly TRBD2 for D (6 bases). Germline V gene lookup returns CDR1 SGHDT and CDR2 YYEEEE. The CDR3 runs 14 residues. V was clipped by 4 bases and J by 6 bases, with 14 bases between them.